What follows are 17 T cell receptor beta chains derived from one specimen sequenced in a study of blood T cell repertoires in COVID-19. Some clones are missing from TCRdb's copy, which holds only in-frame ones; the method was immunoSEQ multiplex PCR. The data show fewer than 200,000 clones, almost 80% seen once. The sequencing input was peripheral blood. The receptors were sampled from a woman aged 70-85 years with acute or convalescent COVID-19.

The chain is built from TRBV3-1 (or the pseudogene TRBV3-2) and TRBJ1-1, with unresolved D. Trimming cost V 6 bases and J 3 bases, with 8 bases left between them. The CDR3 has 12 residues. Germline CDR1 LGHDT, CDR2 YNNKEL (reference sequence). CDR3 loop: CASSQAHTEAFF. For the CDR3, the DNA is TGTGCCAGCAGTCAGGCCCACACTGAAGCTTTCTTT.

The chain has TRBV29-1 and TRBJ1-2; 7 nucleotides match TRBD1. J gave up 6 bases and V 4 bases, and 14 bases lay outside the gene matches. This CDR3 has 15 amino acids. Germline V gene lookup returns CDR1 SQVTM and CDR2 ANQGSEA. The CDR3 coding sequence is TGCAGCGTTGCTAACCCGGGACAGAGCACGAATGGCTACACCTTC. It encodes CSVANPGQSTNGYTF.

This chain joins TRBV28 and TRBJ2-3, with D perhaps TRBD1 (6 bases). Germline-derived CDR1 and CDR2 are MDHEN and SYDVKM. The V end lost 6 bases, the J end lost 0 bases, and 13 bases lay between the germline ends. This CDR3 is built from 15 residues. The CDR3 region has the DNA TGTGCCAGCAGCTTTCACCAGGGGAGCACAGATACGCAGTATTTT. Its translation is CASSFHQGSTDTQYF.

The chain has TRBV5-1 and TRBJ2-5; a weak D match, TRBD1 (6 bases). The CDR3 length is 16 residues. Trimming took off 4 bases at V and 2 bases at J, with 18 bases between the two ends. Germline assignment: CDR1 SGHRS and CDR2 YFSETQ. The CDR3: CASSLDPGQPQETQYF. Here the CDR3 DNA reads TGCGCCAGCAGCCTTGACCCTGGACAGCCACAAGAGACCCAGTACTTC.

The chain recombines TRBV18 with TRBJ1-2, with 9 bases matching TRBD1. Germline trimming cut 3 bases from V and 2 bases from J; bases unmatched to any gene: 13. The CDR3 has 18 residues. CDR1 KGHSH and CDR2 LQKENI come from the germline V gene. CDR3: CASSPPGRTGGNNYGYTF. The CDR3 nucleotides are TGTGCCAGCTCACCTCCGGGACGCACAGGGGGCAACAACTATGGCTACACCTTC.

The table lists this clone with a few counts. This sequence joins TRBV2 and TRBJ2-7, with 9 bases matching TRBD1. J gave up 4 bases and V 10 bases, and 11 bases lay outside the gene matches. Germline lookup yields CDR1 SNHLY and CDR2 FYNNEI. This CDR3 is built from 14 residues. The DNA for the CDR3 is TGTGCCATAACAAAACAGGGGGCGGTTTACGAGCAGTACTTC. It codes for CAITKQGAVYEQYF. Combining the CDR3 with reference TRBV2 and TRBJ2-7 gives the whole variable domain EPEVTQTPSHQVTQMGQEVILRCVPISNHLYFYWYRQILGQKVEFLVSFYNNEISEKSEIFDDQFSVERPDGSNFTLKIRSTKLEDSAMYFCAITKQGAVYEQYFGPGTRLTVT.

The rearrangement uses TRBV6-5 and TRBJ2-7; 8 bases align to TRBD1. Germline V gives CDR1 MNHEY, CDR2 SVGAGI. The V gene end was trimmed by 11 bases and the J gene end by 4 bases; junction bases not matched to a gene: 10. The CDR3 totals 13 residues. CDR3 DNA sequence: TGTGCCGTATGGGACAGGCAGAGGTACGAGCAGTACTTC. Its protein is CAVWDRQRYEQYF.

This clone was seen a few times. The chain links TRBV3-1 (or the pseudogene TRBV3-2) to TRBJ1-5; the D is unclear. Germline CDR1 reads LGHDT; CDR2 reads YNNKEL (reference sequence). The CDR3 loop spans 14 amino acids. Trimming removed 3 bases at V and 2 bases at J, with 8 bases between. CDR3 sequence: CASSQLAGNQPQHF. DNA for the CDR3: TGTGCCAGCAGCCAGCTAGCAGGCAATCAGCCCCAGCATTTT.

The chain combines TRBV28 with TRBJ2-2; possible D gene TRBD1, 5 bases. Germline V gene sequence: CDR1 MDHEN, CDR2 SYDVKM. The CDR3 extends over 15 amino acids. V lost 5 bases and J 1 base, leaving 11 bases between the germline ends. The CDR3 bases are TGTGCCAGCAGTCGACAGATACTGAACACCGGGGAGCTGTTTTTT. It translates to CASSRQILNTGELFF.

The gene calls are TRBV18 and TRBJ1-4; TRBD1 matches 7 bases. The CDR3 spans 14 residues. The V gene end was trimmed by 4 bases and the J gene end by 6 bases; junction bases not matched to a gene: 5. Germline V gene sequence: CDR1 KGHSH, CDR2 LQKENI. CDR3 loop: CASSLRGRDEKLFF. For the CDR3, the DNA is TGTGCCAGCTCACTCAGGGGGAGAGATGAAAAACTGTTTTTT.

This chain uses TRBV2 with TRBJ1-1; no clear D. The CDR3 sequence is 15 residues long. Deletions cut 1 base from V and 7 bases from J, with 16 bases between. CDR1 SNHLY and CDR2 FYNNEI come from the germline V gene. The CDR3 is CASSEVPRGGLEAFF. Written as DNA, the CDR3 is TGTGCCAGCAGTGAAGTGCCGCGGGGAGGGCTTGAAGCTTTCTTT.

This chain joins TRBV5-1 and TRBJ2-7, with TRBD1 matching over 9 bases. CDR1 is SGHRS, CDR2 YFSETQ, per germline. With V trimmed by 2 bases and J by 4 bases, 7 bases remained unmatched. The CDR3 runs to 15 residues. CDR3 in DNA: TGCGCCAGCAGCTTAAATACAGGGGGCTCTTACGAGCAGTACTTC. This encodes CASSLNTGGSYEQYF.

The chain has TRBV7-6 and TRBJ1-3; the match to TRBD1 covers 7 bases. This CDR3 region has 18 residues. Germline lookup yields CDR1 SGHVS and CDR2 FNYEAQ. The J segment lost 3 bases and the V segment lost 5 bases, leaving 16 bases of the junction unmatched. The CDR3 reads CASSPYQGGFVSGNTIYF. In DNA, the CDR3 is TGTGCCAGCAGCCCCTATCAGGGGGGATTTGTCAGTGGAAACACCATATATTTT.

The chain couples TRBV27 to TRBJ2-2; D possibly corresponds to TRBD1 (5 bases). The CDR3 runs to 15 residues. Trimming took 6 bases from V and 5 from J, leaving 16 bases between them. CDR1 MNHEY and CDR2 SMNVEV come from the germline V gene (reference sequence). The CDR3 loop reads CASRPREGVTGELFF. The CDR3 coding sequence is TGTGCCAGCAGGCCAAGGGAAGGGGTGACCGGGGAGCTGTTTTTT.

CDR3 DNA sequence: TGTGCCAGCAGTGAGAGAACAGGGGAGGGCTACACCTTC. Residues: CASSERTGEGYTF. The chain recombines TRBV25-1 with TRBJ1-2; 7 bases align to TRBD1. From germline, CDR1 is MGHDK and CDR2 SYGVNS. The CDR3 runs to 13 residues. Unmatched junction bases numbered 6, after V lost 3 bases and J lost 8 bases.

The chain carries TRBV19 and TRBJ1-1; 8 bases are a match to TRBD1. Losses at the gene ends were 6 bases for V and 4 bases for J; bases not matched to a gene: 4. Per germline, CDR1 LNHDA and CDR2 SQIVND (reference sequence). The length of the CDR3 is 13 residues. The CDR3, as DNA: TGTGCCAGTAGACTAGACAGGGGCACTGAAGCTTTCTTT. As protein: CASRLDRGTEAFF.

This clone was counted once. The chain couples TRBV6-5 to TRBJ2-2; D is perhaps TRBD1 (6 bases). CDR1 and CDR2 from the germline V gene are MNHEY and SVGAGI. V lost 8 bases to trimming and J lost 6 bases, with 13 bases between them. The CDR3 runs 13 residues. CDR3 DNA sequence: TGTGCCAGCCGGACAGTGCCTTCCGGGGAGCTGTTTTTT. Its protein product is CASRTVPSGELFF.